This T cell receptor beta chain originates from a study of metastatic and nonmetastatic thyroid tumors. Findings of the study overall: Patients with malignant thyroid tumors reportedly had significantly higher TCR beta diversity than those with benign nodules, in blood and tumor.

In the original processing: Differences in CDR3 between clinicopathological groups were drawn on to build a classifier intended to discriminate distant-metastatic papillary thyroid cancer patients. With MiXCR, TCRdb called clones anew from the PCR reads. The V and J calls follow TCRdb's processing rather than the paper's. The repertoire has fewer than 7,500 clones, 25% to 35% of them found once; the top ten carry 16%. The V gene end was trimmed by 4 bases and the J gene end by 4 bases; junction bases not matched to a gene: 7. CDR3 length: 15 residues. This clone was observed a handful of times. Antigen specificity is unknown. Thyroid surgery was performed in patients who had received no treatment beforehand.

The chain is built from TRBV12-3 or TRBV12-4 and TRBJ2-7; 10 bases line up with TRBD2. The receptor comes from a female donor with papillary thyroid cancer or a benign thyroid nodule (not recorded which). Some clones in this sample may be carry-over from other donors' samples. Sequencing was performed on adjacent normal tissue. The DNA of the CDR3 is TGTGCCAGCAGTTCGTTAGCGGGAGGTGGATACGAGCAGTACTTC. Translation gives CASSSLAGGGYEQYF.